These T cell receptor beta chains were read from a single sample in a study of cytomegalovirus exposure and HLA in healthy donors. Sequencing used immunoSEQ multiplex PCR; TCRdb keeps in-frame clones, though not all of them. The sample includes about 110,000 clones, 74% of them seen just once. Material for sequencing was PBMCs. Source of these receptors: a man between 50 and 59 years old in good health and CMV-seropositive. Both conserved end residues are part of each CDR3.

len	v_gene	j_gene	CDR3aa
15	TRBV5-1	TRBJ2-7	CASSLGTGRIYEQYF
15	TRBV27	TRBJ1-4	CASSSQGRDYEKLFF
11	TRBV10-2	TRBJ1-1	CASSQGAEAFF
14	TRBV5-1	TRBJ1-1	CASRQGQGNTEAFF
13	TRBV6-1	TRBJ1-2	CASYTGSAYGYTF
15	TRBV2	TRBJ2-1	CASSEAGGARNEQFF
14	TRBV5-1	TRBJ1-1	CASSRQGRDTEAFF
16	TRBV9	TRBJ2-7	CASSVVDRGRRYEQYF
15	TRBV19	TRBJ1-4	CASSPSSGWGEKLFF
10	TRBV6-1	TRBJ2-5	CASSADRGYF
15	TRBV19	TRBJ2-3	CASRGTGGIADTQYF
15	TRBV27	TRBJ1-2	CASSQNRGRDYGYTF
12	TRBV13	TRBJ1-2	CASSSGNYGYTF
13	TRBV10-1	TRBJ2-1	CASSLGLATGQFF
13	TRBV15	TRBJ1-1	CATSRDGPGEAFF